Listed below are T cell receptor beta chains from one sample, sequenced in a study of shared clonotypes between healthy human individuals. The protocol was immunoSEQ multiplex PCR, while the TCRdb copy is restricted to in-frame clones and leaves out a portion. The sample has under 1,100,000 clones, around 74% seen once. Material: memory CD4+ T cells sorted from blood. The source is a man younger than 35 in good health. The CDR3 runs from the conserved cysteine through the conserved F or W. Each record gives: clone size, V gene, J gene, D gene, CDR3 DNA, CDR3 protein. D genes are given only for firm matches. A row's size may be missing; if present it is once, few, many or a size class.

>-|TRBV18|TRBJ1-6|-
TGTGCCAGCTCACCAGAGCCCTTTCGGGGTTCGGATTCACCCCTCCACTTT
CASSPEPFRGSDSPLHF
>-|TRBV9|TRBJ2-3|TRBD2
TGTGCCAGCAGCGCTTCTAGCGGGAGATTCACAGATACGCAGTATTTT
CASSASSGRFTDTQYF
>-|TRBV5-6|TRBJ1-1|-
TGTGCCAGCAGCTCGGCGGGCCGCCGGGACACTGAAGCTTTCTTT
CASSSAGRRDTEAFF
>-|TRBV7-2|TRBJ2-7|TRBD2
TGTGCCAGCAGCTGGACTAGCGGGGCGTCCTCCTACGAGCAGTACTTC
CASSWTSGASSYEQYF
>few|TRBV7-3|TRBJ1-1|TRBD1
TGTGCCAGCAGCCCTGGGACAGTGGGTGAAGCTTTCTTT
CASSPGTVGEAFF
>-|TRBV5-1|TRBJ2-2|TRBD2
TGCGCCAGCAGCTTGGCTGGACTAGCGGGGGGTAATAAAATGAGCACCGGGGAGCTGTTTTTT
CASSLAGLAGGNKMSTGELFF
>-|TRBV5-1|TRBJ2-7|TRBD1
TGCGCCAGCAGCCGCGGACAGGGGACCTACGAGCAGTACTTC
CASSRGQGTYEQYF
>-|TRBV11-2|TRBJ2-3|-
TGTGCCAGCAGCGAGCAAGGGGCAGATACGCAGTATTTT
CASSEQGADTQYF
>-|TRBV5-1|TRBJ2-7|-
TGCGCCAGCAGCTTGTCGTACGGATACTACGAGCAGTACTTC
CASSLSYGYYEQYF
>-|TRBV5-6|TRBJ1-3|-
TGTGCCAGCAGCTTGGCATACAGGGAAAAATGGAACTCTGGAAACACCATATATTTT
CASSLAYREKWNSGNTIYF
>few|TRBV7-3|TRBJ2-1|-
TGTGCCAGCAGCTCCCAGGCCAGGGGTGAGCAGTTCTTC
CASSSQARGEQFF
>few|TRBV5-6|TRBJ1-6|TRBD1
TGTGCCAGCAGCCGGGACAGGGGCGGTTCTCAGCGTAATTCACCCCTCCACTTT
CASSRDRGGSQRNSPLHF
>-|TRBV28|TRBJ1-5|-
TGTGCCAGCAGTTTTGGGGATAGCAATCAGCCCCAGCATTTT
CASSFGDSNQPQHF
>-|TRBV5-1|TRBJ1-4|-
TGCGCCAGCAGCTTAGAGGCGGGGGGCCCTAATGAAAAACTGTTTTTT
CASSLEAGGPNEKLFF
>-|TRBV5-1|TRBJ1-6|-
TGCGCCAGCAGCTTGGGGGACGCAAATTCACCCCTCCACTTT
CASSLGDANSPLHF
>-|TRBV7-2|TRBJ2-7|TRBD1
TGTGCCAGCAGCCCAGACCGGACAGGGGGCTGGTACGAGCAGTACTTC
CASSPDRTGGWYEQYF
>-|TRBV6-6|TRBJ2-3|-
TGTGCCAGCAGTTCGCCGGAGGCAGATACGCAGTATTTT
CASSSPEADTQYF
>-|TRBV5-1|TRBJ2-2|-
TGCGCCAGCAGCCGGAGCGTCTTCGACACCGGGGAGCTGTTTTTT
CASSRSVFDTGELFF
>many|TRBV7-2|TRBJ2-1|-
TGTGCCAGCAGCGCCCCGGCGGGTGTTAGCAATGAGCAGTTCTTC
CASSAPAGVSNEQFF
>few|TRBV27|TRBJ1-2|-
TGTGCCAGCAGCTCACAGGGTCGCTTCTATGGCTACACCTTC
CASSSQGRFYGYTF
>few|TRBV30|TRBJ2-5|-
TGTGCCTGGAGTGTAAGCAGGGAGACCCAGTACTTC
CAWSVSRETQYF
>-|TRBV5-1|TRBJ1-6|-
TGCGCCAGCAGCTTGGGGGAGATAGCGAGCTCCTATAATTCACCCCTCCACTTT
CASSLGEIASSYNSPLHF
>-|TRBV9|TRBJ2-3|-
TGTGCCAGCAGTCCTATCTCGTTGGATACGCAGTATTTT
CASSPISLDTQYF
>-|TRBV7-3|TRBJ2-5|-
TGTGCCAGCAGCGTTTCCGGGAGTAACCAGGAGACCCAGTACTTC
CASSVSGSNQETQYF
>-|TRBV6-5|TRBJ1-1|TRBD1
TGTGCCAGCAGTACCAGGACAGGGGGCACTGAAGCTTTCTTT
CASSTRTGGTEAFF
>many|TRBV7-9|TRBJ1-1|-
TGTGCCAGCAGCTTCGGACATGGGTCGAACACTGAAGCTTTCTTT
CASSFGHGSNTEAFF
>-|TRBV30|TRBJ2-5|-
TGTGCCTGGACCCCCCCCGGGCGAGAGACCCAGTACTTC
CAWTPPGRETQYF
>-|TRBV4-1|TRBJ2-3|-
TGCGCCAGCAGCTCCCCGGGCTCCGTCACAGATACGCAGTATTTT
CASSSPGSVTDTQYF
>-|TRBV6-1|TRBJ2-7|-
TGTGCCAGCAGTACAGACCCTGCTGGGTTTTACGAGCAGTACTTC
CASSTDPAGFYEQYF
>-|TRBV2|TRBJ2-7|TRBD2
TGTGCCAGCAGGCAGACTAGCTCCGAGCAGTACTTC
CASRQTSSEQYF
>-|TRBV6-1|TRBJ1-5|-
TGTGCCAGCAGTGAAGGGGACACGAAAAATCAGCCCCAGCATTTT
CASSEGDTKNQPQHF
>-|TRBV7-3|TRBJ2-3|-
TGTGCCAGCAGCTTAATTGGGGAAAGGGCAGATACGCAGTATTTT
CASSLIGERADTQYF
>-|TRBV5-4|TRBJ2-2|TRBD2
TGTGCCAGCAGCTTGCTAGCGGGGGGGCGCACCGGGGAGCTGTTTTTT
CASSLLAGGRTGELFF
>-|TRBV6-5|TRBJ2-1|-
TGTGCCAGCAGTTACTCGTGGGGGCTCAGCAATGAGCAGTTCTTC
CASSYSWGLSNEQFF
>few|TRBV5-8|TRBJ2-5|-
TGTGCCAGCAGCTTGGGGGCGGGAATCGACGGGGAGACCCAGTACTTC
CASSLGAGIDGETQYF
>-|TRBV6-1|TRBJ2-1|-
TGTGCCAGCAGTGAAGGCCCCGGCCCCTACAATGAGCAGTTCTTC
CASSEGPGPYNEQFF
>-|TRBV7-8|TRBJ2-7|TRBD2
TGTGCCAGCAGCTTAACTAGCGGGTCCTACGAGCAGTACTTC
CASSLTSGSYEQYF
>-|TRBV5-4|TRBJ2-5|-
TGTGCCAGCAGCTTGACAGGGCGGGTAGAGACCCAGTACTTC
CASSLTGRVETQYF
>-|TRBV29-1|TRBJ2-2|-
TGCAGCGCAGAGGAGGGCCTGTACACCGGGGAGCTGTTTTTT
CSAEEGLYTGELFF
>-|TRBV6-5|TRBJ2-1|TRBD2
TGTGCCAGCAGTTCCGTAGCGGGGGCCTTATACAATGAGCAGTTCTTC
CASSSVAGALYNEQFF
>-|TRBV6-6|TRBJ2-7|-
TGTGCCAGCAGTTACGGCTACCCGCAGAGCGAGCAGTACTTC
CASSYGYPQSEQYF
>-|TRBV6-1|TRBJ1-1|-
TGTGCCACCGGACAGCGAGATGAAGCTTTCTTT
CATGQRDEAFF
>-|TRBV7-2|TRBJ2-7|TRBD1
TGTGCCAGCAGCTCCGGACAGGGAGGGCAGTACTTC
CASSSGQGGQYF
>-|TRBV10-3|TRBJ1-1|-
TGTGCCATCAGTGGCAGGGAGGGAAGCACTGAAGCTTTCTTT
CAISGREGSTEAFF
>-|TRBV7-2|TRBJ2-5|-
TGTGCCAGCAGCCCGTCGCGGGCCGGTAGTGGAGAGACCCAGTACTTC
CASSPSRAGSGETQYF
>-|TRBV28|TRBJ2-7|-
TGTGCCAGCAGTTTACCCCTGTCGACGTGGTACGAGCAGTACTTC
CASSLPLSTWYEQYF
>-|TRBV9|TRBJ1-3|TRBD1
TGTGCCAGCAGCCCGGGGATCGTGGGAGGGGGCATGGGCCATTTT
CASSPGIVGGGMGHF